These 8 T cell receptor beta chains were sequenced from one sample in a study of blood T cell repertoires in COVID-19. The assay was immunoSEQ multiplex PCR, and TCRdb's table has in-frame clones only and misses some. This table holds 300,000 to 400,000 clones, 90% found once. The sequenced sample consisted of PBMCs or T cells enriched from blood (not recorded which). The receptors come from a man in his sixties who had recovered from COVID-19.

This chain links TRBV4-1 with TRBJ1-5, with a tentative D call TRBD1 (5 bases). The CDR3 has 15 amino acids. V lost 0 bases and J lost 5, with 11 bases in between. CDR1 and CDR2 from the germline V gene are MGHRA and YSYEKL. This chain's CDR3 is CASSQDWGVYQPQHF. CDR3 DNA sequence: TGCGCCAGCAGCCAAGATTGGGGGGTATATCAGCCCCAGCATTTT.

J is TRBJ2-2 and V is TRBV3-1 (or the pseudogene TRBV3-2); D is undetermined. Germline assignment: CDR1 LGHDT and CDR2 YNNKEL (reference sequence). The CDR3 totals 16 residues. V lost 4 bases to trimming and J lost 0 bases, with 12 bases between them. This CDR3 reads CASSRLYSPNTGELFF. The CDR3, as DNA: TGTGCCAGCAGCCGTTTGTATTCCCCGAACACCGGGGAGCTGTTTTTT.

V is TRBV9 and J is TRBJ2-5; D is possibly TRBD1 (6 bases). Trimming pared 3 bases from V and 5 bases from J, leaving 14 bases between. This CDR3 region has 14 residues. Germline values: CDR1 SGDLS, CDR2 YYNGEE. CDR3 DNA sequence: TGTGCCAGCAGCGGAGGGGCAGGGGCGGAGACCCAGTACTTC. This codes for CASSGGAGAETQYF.

This clone was detected once. The genes are TRBV6-5 and TRBJ1-1; possible D gene TRBD1, 5 bases. V lost 4 bases to trimming and J lost 6 bases, with 15 bases between them. CDR3 length equals 14 residues. Germline-derived CDR1 and CDR2 are MNHEY and SVGAGI. CDR3 coding DNA: TGTGCCAGCAGTTCGGGACCCCGGGGGTCTGAAGCTTTCTTT. Protein: CASSSGPRGSEAFF.

The V gene is TRBV2, the J gene TRBJ2-7; TRBD1 agrees at 10 bases. In germline, CDR1 is SNHLY, CDR2 FYNNEI. This CDR3 has 13 residues. V shed 7 bases and J 5 bases; nucleotides not matched to a gene: 5. The CDR3 here is CASNWDRGDEQYF. In nucleotides, the CDR3 is TGTGCCAGCAATTGGGACAGGGGAGACGAGCAGTACTTC.

The V gene is TRBV7-8, the J gene TRBJ1-2; unclear D gene. The CDR3 is 15 amino acids. The V and J ends lost 0 bases and 4 bases respectively, with 12 bases between them. Germline-derived CDR1 and CDR2 are SGHVS and FQNEAQ. The CDR3 here is CASSLAMARLYGYTF. The CDR3 nucleotides are TGTGCCAGCAGCTTAGCGATGGCTAGGCTCTATGGCTACACCTTC.

The chain links TRBV15 to TRBJ1-4; TRBD1 might be the D (6 bases). The CDR3 has 17 amino acids. The V end was cut by 3 bases, the J end by 6 bases, with 20 bases between. From germline, CDR1 is LNHNV and CDR2 YYDKDF (reference sequence). The CDR3 DNA reads TGTGCCACCAGCAGCAGGCCTCAAGGATCAGGGGATGAAAAACTGTTTTTT. Its protein product is CATSSRPQGSGDEKLFF.

V usage is TRBV7-8 and J usage is TRBJ2-1; D possibly corresponds to TRBD1 (6 bases). The CDR3 has 19 amino acids. The V end was cut by 6 bases, the J end by 7 bases, with 31 bases between. Germline V gives CDR1 SGHVS, CDR2 FQNEAQ. The CDR3 region is CASRARRFTGTNKGNEQFF. The CDR3 nucleotides read TGTGCCAGCAGGGCGAGGAGATTTACCGGGACAAATAAAGGAAATGAGCAGTTCTTC. Filled out from reference TRBV7-8 and TRBJ2-1, the complete variable domain reads GAGVSQSPRYKVAKRGQDVALRCDPISGHVSLFWYQQALGQGPEFLTYFQNEAQLDKSGLPSDRFFAERPEGSVSTLKIQRTQQEDSAVYLCASRARRFTGTNKGNEQFFGPGTRLTVL.